This TCR beta chain was sequenced during a study of blood T cell repertoires in COVID-19 (dated by TCRdb to the early 2020s). In terms of the full investigation: Samples covering the acute and convalescent phases of COVID-19 were provided by collaborators in the United States, Italy and Spain. The dataset comprised deeply sampled blood TCRbeta repertoires from subjects exposed to, actively infected with, or recovered from COVID-19. A de-identified subject ID, COVID-19 status, age in years and sex were almost always included in the sample metadata. The repertoires were released in a freely available public database meant as a resource for research on the immune response to SARS-CoV-2. The material from the prospective study consisted of cDNA or gDNA derived from T cells, B-cell-depleted T cells, or PBMCs. Samples came from the ongoing ImmuneRACE study (first 160 participants) plus 1,254 subjects from 6 global collaborators. Where available, HLA class I and class II types were taken from metadata supplied by the sample provider and were not determined by assay-based typing.

TCRbeta CDR3 regions were amplified from genomic DNA using the immunoSEQ Assay, a bias-controlled multiplex PCR. The study's processing was this. Nucleated cell counts per sample were estimated from amplification of reference gene primers within the assay. To quantify the absolute abundance of each unique TCRbeta CDR3 rearrangement, sequence reads were collapsed and filtered. For each sample, productive Simpson clonality was calculated as the square root of Simpson's diversity index over productive rearrangements. Drawn from immuneACCESS, this table holds only the in-frame rearrangements with V and J called that TCRdb kept. Clones are partly lost; checked studies trace under half to an unresolved V gene and leave the rest unexplained. The V and J calls and clone size come from that table; D and trimming were worked out from the DNA. For this sample there are around 230,000 clones; over 80% appear just once. The ten largest clones add up to around 26% of the sample.

V and J lose 7 bases and 4 bases, and a span of 19 bases separates them. The germline V gene (reference sequence) sets CDR1 to LNHDA and CDR2 to SQIVND. The CDR3 contains 15 residues, cysteine and phenylalanine counted. Only the CDR3 DNA stays, 45 bases, in frame from base 1. In this sample, this clone turned up once. The clone's antigen remains unknown. No qualities accompany the bases; no much larger clone lies one base away. Results the study describes overall, beyond this receptor: The quantity of clinical and demographic metadata differed by source and by participant and was supplied without curation.

The collaborating institutions used their own protocols to collect whole blood in K2EDTA tubes. For TCRbeta analysis, collaborators shipped samples in one of three forms: frozen whole blood, isolated PBMCs, or DNA extracted from either of those sample types. The sequence joins TRBV19 to TRBJ1-2, with TRBD1 perhaps the D gene, on 5 matching bases. The specimen was peripheral blood. The receptor comes from a man aged 35 to 55 with acute or convalescent COVID-19. The CDR3 loop reads CASTPWGDAIYGYTF. The DNA sequence reads TGTGCCAGTACCCCGTGGGGGGATGCGATCTATGGCTACACCTTC. The CDR3 plus the reference TRBV19 and TRBJ1-2 genes for the other parts give the full variable domain: DGGITQSPKYLFRKEGQNVTLSCEQNLNHDAMYWYRQDPGQGLRLIYYSQIVNDFQKGDIAEGYSVSREKKESFPLTVTSAQKNPTAFYLCASTPWGDAIYGYTFGSGTRLTVV.